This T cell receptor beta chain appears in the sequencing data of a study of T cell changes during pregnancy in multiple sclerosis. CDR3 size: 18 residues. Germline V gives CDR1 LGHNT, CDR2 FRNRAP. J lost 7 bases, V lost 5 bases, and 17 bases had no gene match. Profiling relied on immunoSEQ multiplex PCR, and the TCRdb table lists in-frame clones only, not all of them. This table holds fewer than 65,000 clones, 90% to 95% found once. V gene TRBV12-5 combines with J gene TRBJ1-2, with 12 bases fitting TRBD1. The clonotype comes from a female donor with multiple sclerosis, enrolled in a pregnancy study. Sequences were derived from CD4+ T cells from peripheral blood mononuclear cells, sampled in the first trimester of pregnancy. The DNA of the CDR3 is TGTGCTAGTGGTCCCGGACACAGTCTGGGACAGGGGGCAAGTGGCTACACCTTC. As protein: CASGPGHSLGQGASGYTF.